The present T cell receptor beta chain was sequenced within a study of blood T cells in healthy people across ages. PCR was performed a second time for roughly 7 to 11 cycles using a sample-barcoded 5' primer and a J-beta primer mix. Each of the cDNA molecules was tagged by a template-switch adaptor with 12 random nucleotides. Each of the samples gave a minimum of 2.5 million paired-end reads that contained CDR3. TCRdb re-derived calls from the 5' RACE reads in MiXCR, one entry per CDR3 protein. This sample has more than 1 million distinct CDR3 sequences; roughly 45% occur once, and the top ten carry approximately 17%. To note about this clonotype: Its antigen is currently unknown.

The study isolated at least 6 million PBMCs from each sample. The CDR3 consists of 15 residues. Germline loops: CDR1 KGHSH, CDR2 LQKENI. The junction had 9 bases not matched to a gene; V was cut back by 6 bases and J by 3 bases. General observations from the study: A greater number of naive CD4+ cells and higher diversity distinguished long-lived donors from aged donors.

The specimen sequenced was blood. The genes are TRBV18 and TRBJ2-7; 9 bases fit TRBD1. This TCR was sampled from an older woman in good health. CDR3 sequence reads: CASSRGQGSFYEQYF. CDR3 nucleotides: TGTGCCAGCTCGAGGGGACAGGGATCATTCTACGAGCAGTACTTC.